In this sample, the clone carrying this T cell receptor (beta chain) turned up a few times. Tregs were sorted as CD4+CD25+CD127-/low cells. Each CDR3 protein gets one entry after TCRdb re-called the 5' RACE reads with MiXCR. This repertoire shows roughly 42,000 distinct CDR3 sequences, approximately 22% found once; its top ten account for about 4%. The CDR3 is 15 amino acids. With 4 bases clipped from V and 4 bases from J, the junction kept 7 bases outside the gene matches. Germline V gene data show CDR1 as PRHDT and CDR2 as FYEKMQ (reference sequence). The chain is built from TRBV13 and TRBJ2-3, with 8 nucleotides matching TRBD2. The material sequenced was Tregs sorted from blood. The TCR originated in a female donor with breast cancer. The CDR3 nucleotides read TGTGCCAGCAGCTCCCGGACTAGCCGAGCAGATACGCAGTATTTT. It yields the protein CASSSRTSRADTQYF.